This T cell receptor beta chain was retrieved from a study of cytotoxic CD8 clonotypes in ibrutinib-treated CLL. Study observations and caveats: Baseline clonality exceeded age-matched healthy donors and tracked circulating CD8+ T-cell counts.

V was cut by 4 bases and J by 5 bases, with 11 bases left in between. This CDR3 has 14 residues. CDR1 MGHDK and CDR2 SYGVNS come from the germline V gene. The targeted sequencing depth was 1 in 200,000 to 1 in 1 million T cells. Assay used: immunoSEQ multiplex PCR; TCRdb lists only in-frame clones, some missing. The sample has some 35,000 clones; about 64% are singletons. As to this clone: Its matching antigen is unknown.

The genes are TRBV25-1 and TRBJ2-2, with a weak D call TRBD2 (6 bases). The sample in question was PBMCs, obtained at disease progression, from a patient treated with ibrutinib. This receptor was taken from a human donor with chronic lymphocytic leukemia. CDR3 nucleotides: TGTGCCAGCAGTGTTCTGGGGAGGACCGGGGAGCTGTTTTTT. Protein product: CASSVLGRTGELFF.